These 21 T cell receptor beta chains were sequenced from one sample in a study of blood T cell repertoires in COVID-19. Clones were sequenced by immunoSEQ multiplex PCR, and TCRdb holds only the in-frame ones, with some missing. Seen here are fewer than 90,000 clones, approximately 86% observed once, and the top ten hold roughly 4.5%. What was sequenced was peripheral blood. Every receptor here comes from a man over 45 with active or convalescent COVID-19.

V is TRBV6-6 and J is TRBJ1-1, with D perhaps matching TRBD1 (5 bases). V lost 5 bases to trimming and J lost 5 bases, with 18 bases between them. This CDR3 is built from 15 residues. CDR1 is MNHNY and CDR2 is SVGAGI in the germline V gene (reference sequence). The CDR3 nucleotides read TGTGCCAGCAGTCCAACGGACGGGGGGTGGACTGAAGCTTTCTTT. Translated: CASSPTDGGWTEAFF.

The CDR3 DNA is TGCAGCGTTCTAGAAGGGGTATGGTATGGCTACACCTTC. Protein: CSVLEGVWYGYTF. The chain combines TRBV29-1 with TRBJ1-2, with D perhaps TRBD1 (5 bases). The CDR3 loop spans 13 amino acids. Germline CDR1 reads SQVTM; CDR2 reads ANQGSEA. Between the trimmed V and J ends, which lost 5 bases and 5 bases, there was a span of 15 bases.

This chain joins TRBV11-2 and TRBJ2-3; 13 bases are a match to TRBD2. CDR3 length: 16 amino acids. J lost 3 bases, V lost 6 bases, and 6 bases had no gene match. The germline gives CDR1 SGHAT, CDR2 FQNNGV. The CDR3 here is CASRSGTSGVTDTQYF. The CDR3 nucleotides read TGTGCCAGCAGATCCGGGACTAGCGGGGTGACAGATACGCAGTATTTT.

This chain's CDR3 is CASSIGRDQPQHF. CDR3 nucleotides: TGTGCCAGTAGTATAGGGCGGGATCAGCCCCAGCATTTT. The gene calls are TRBV19 and TRBJ1-5; no reliable D call. Trimming left V 1 base short and J 5 bases short, with 6 bases between. Germline assignment: CDR1 LNHDA and CDR2 SQIVND (reference sequence). The CDR3 runs 13 residues.

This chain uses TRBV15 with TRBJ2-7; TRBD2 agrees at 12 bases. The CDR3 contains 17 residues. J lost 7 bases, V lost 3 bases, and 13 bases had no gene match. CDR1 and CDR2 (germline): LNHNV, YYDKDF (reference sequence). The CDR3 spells CATSSSSGTSGRGEQYF. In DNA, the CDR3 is TGTGCCACCAGCAGCAGCTCCGGGACTAGCGGGCGGGGGGAGCAGTACTTC.

The CDR3 nucleotides read TGTGCCATCGGGACAGGGCCAAATTCACCCCTCCACTTT. It yields the protein CAIGTGPNSPLHF. The chain carries TRBV10-3 and TRBJ1-6, with 9 bases identical to TRBD1. V dropped 8 bases and J dropped 7; count of bases not matched to a gene: 3. This CDR3 has 13 amino acids. Germline loops: CDR1 ENHRY, CDR2 SYGVKD.

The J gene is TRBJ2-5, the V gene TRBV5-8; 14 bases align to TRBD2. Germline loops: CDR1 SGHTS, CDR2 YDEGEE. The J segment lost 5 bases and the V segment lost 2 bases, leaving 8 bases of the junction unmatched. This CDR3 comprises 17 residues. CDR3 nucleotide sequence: TGTGCCAGCAGCTTTCGTGGGACTAGCGGGGGTGGCGAGACCCAGTACTTC. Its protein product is CASSFRGTSGGGETQYF.

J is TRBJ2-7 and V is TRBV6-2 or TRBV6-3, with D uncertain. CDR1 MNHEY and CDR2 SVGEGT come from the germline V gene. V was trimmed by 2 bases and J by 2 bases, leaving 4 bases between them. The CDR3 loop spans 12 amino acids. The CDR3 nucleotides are TGTGCCAGCAGTTACCTAACCTACGAGCAGTACTTC. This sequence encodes CASSYLTYEQYF.

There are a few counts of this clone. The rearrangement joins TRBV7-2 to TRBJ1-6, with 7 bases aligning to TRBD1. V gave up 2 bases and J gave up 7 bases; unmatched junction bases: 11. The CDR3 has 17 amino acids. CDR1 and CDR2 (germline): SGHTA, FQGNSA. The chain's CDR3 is CASSLTAPGTVNSPLHF. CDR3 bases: TGTGCCAGCAGCTTAACAGCCCCCGGGACAGTAAATTCACCCCTCCACTTT. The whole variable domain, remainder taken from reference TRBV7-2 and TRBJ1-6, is GAGVSQSPSNKVTEKGKDVELRCDPISGHTALYWYRQSLGQGLEFLIYFQGNSAPDKSGLPSDRFSAERTGGSVSTLTIQRTQQEDSAVYLCASSLTAPGTVNSPLHFGNGTRLTVT.

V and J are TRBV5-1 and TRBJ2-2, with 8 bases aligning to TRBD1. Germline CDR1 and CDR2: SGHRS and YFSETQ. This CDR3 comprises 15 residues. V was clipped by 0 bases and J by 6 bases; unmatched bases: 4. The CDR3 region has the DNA TGCGCCAGCAGCTTGGAAACAGGGGGGCCCGGGGAGCTGTTTTTT. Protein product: CASSLETGGPGELFF.

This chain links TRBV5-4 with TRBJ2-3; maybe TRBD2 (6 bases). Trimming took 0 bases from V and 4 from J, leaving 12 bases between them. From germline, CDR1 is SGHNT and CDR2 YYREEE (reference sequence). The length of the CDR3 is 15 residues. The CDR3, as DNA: TGTGCCAGCAGCTTGGGCGGGGACGGGGCAGATACGCAGTATTTT. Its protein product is CASSLGGDGADTQYF.

CDR3 region: CASTISRGGGDTQYF. The CDR3 DNA reads TGTGCCAGTACCATATCGAGGGGGGGCGGGGATACGCAGTATTTT. This sequence joins TRBV19 and TRBJ2-3; possible D gene TRBD2, 7 bases. V lost 7 bases to trimming and J lost 6 bases, with 20 bases between them. The CDR3 contains 15 residues. The V gene's germline CDR1 is LNHDA and CDR2 SQIVND (reference sequence).

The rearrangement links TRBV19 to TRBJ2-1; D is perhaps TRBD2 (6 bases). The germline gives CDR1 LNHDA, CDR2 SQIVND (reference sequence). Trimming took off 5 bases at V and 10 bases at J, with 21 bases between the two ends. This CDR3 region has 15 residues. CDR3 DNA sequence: TGTGCCAGTAGTGCCGGACTGGGGCTGGGGGGAGAGCAGTTCTTC. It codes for CASSAGLGLGGEQFF.

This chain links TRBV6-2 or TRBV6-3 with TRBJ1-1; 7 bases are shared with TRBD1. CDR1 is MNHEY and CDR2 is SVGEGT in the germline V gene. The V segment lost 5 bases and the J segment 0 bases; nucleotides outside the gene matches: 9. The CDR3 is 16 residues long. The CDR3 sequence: CASSQRGQLMNTEAFF. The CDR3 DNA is TGTGCCAGCAGTCAGAGGGGACAGCTAATGAACACTGAAGCTTTCTTT.

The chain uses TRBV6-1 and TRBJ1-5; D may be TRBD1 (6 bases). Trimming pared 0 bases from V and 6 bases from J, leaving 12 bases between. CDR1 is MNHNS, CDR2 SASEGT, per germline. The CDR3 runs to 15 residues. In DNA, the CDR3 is TGTGCCAGCAGTGAAGCCGCAGGGGTCGTTCAGCCCCAGCATTTT. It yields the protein CASSEAAGVVQPQHF.

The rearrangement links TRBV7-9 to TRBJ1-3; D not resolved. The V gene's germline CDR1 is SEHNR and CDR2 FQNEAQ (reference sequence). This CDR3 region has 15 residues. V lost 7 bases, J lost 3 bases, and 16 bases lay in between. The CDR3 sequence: CASTQDSGIGNTIYF. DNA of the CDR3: TGTGCCAGCACCCAAGATAGCGGGATTGGAAACACCATATATTTT.

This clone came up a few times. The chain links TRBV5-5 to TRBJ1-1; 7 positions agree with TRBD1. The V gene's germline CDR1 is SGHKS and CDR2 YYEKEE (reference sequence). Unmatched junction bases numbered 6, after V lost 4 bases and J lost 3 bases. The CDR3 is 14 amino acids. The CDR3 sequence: CASSPQGVDTEAFF. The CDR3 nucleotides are TGTGCCAGCAGCCCCCAGGGGGTGGACACTGAAGCTTTCTTT. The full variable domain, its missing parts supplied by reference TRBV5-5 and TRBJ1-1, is DAGVTQSPTHLIKTRGQQVTLRCSPISGHKSVSWYQQVLGQGPQFIFQYYEKEERGRGNFPDRFSARQFPNYSSELNVNALLLGDSALYLCASSPQGVDTEAFFGQGTRLTVV.

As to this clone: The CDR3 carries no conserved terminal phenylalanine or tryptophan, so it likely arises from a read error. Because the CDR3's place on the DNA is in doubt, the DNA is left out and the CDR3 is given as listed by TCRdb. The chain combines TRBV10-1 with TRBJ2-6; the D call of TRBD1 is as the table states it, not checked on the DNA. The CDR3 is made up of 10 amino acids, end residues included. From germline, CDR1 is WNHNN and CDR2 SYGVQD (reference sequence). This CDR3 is CASSEFPGQQ.

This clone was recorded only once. The CDR3 sequence is CASSPGQAYEQYV. Written as DNA, the CDR3 is TGTGCCAGCAGCCCAGGACAGGCTTACGAGCAGTACGTC. The chain combines TRBV12-3 or TRBV12-4 with TRBJ2-7; 7 bases are a match to TRBD1. CDR3 size: 13 residues. V shed 6 bases and J 4 bases; nucleotides not matched to a gene: 6.

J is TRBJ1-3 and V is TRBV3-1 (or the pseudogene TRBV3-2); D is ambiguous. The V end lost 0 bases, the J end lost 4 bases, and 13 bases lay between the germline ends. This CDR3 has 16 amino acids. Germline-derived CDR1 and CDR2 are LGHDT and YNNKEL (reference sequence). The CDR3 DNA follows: TGTGCCAGCAGCCAAGATGTGTTTGCGGTAGGAAACACCATATATTTT. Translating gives CASSQDVFAVGNTIYF.

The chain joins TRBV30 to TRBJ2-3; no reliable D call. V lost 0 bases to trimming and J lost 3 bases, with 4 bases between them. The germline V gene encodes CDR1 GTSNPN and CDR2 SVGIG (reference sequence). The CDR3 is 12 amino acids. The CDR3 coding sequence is TGTGCCTGGAGTGTTGTAACAGATACGCAGTATTTT. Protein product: CAWSVVTDTQYF.